What follows describes a single TCR beta chain. No antigen is known for it. The sample originates from a study of T cells in tumors after PD-1 blockade. The overall study: Either cemiplimab 350 mg every 2 weeks or pembrolizumab 200 mg every 3 weeks was given. Blood samples averaged about 110,000 templates (range about 23,000-280,000) and under 40,000 unique clonotypes.

The germline V gene has CDR1 SEHNR and CDR2 FQNEAQ (reference sequence). The CDR3 loop spans 14 amino acids. Trimming took off 6 bases at V and 4 bases at J, with 15 bases between the two ends. General observations from the study: Peripheral recruitment is suggested, as some novel exhausted tumor clones were in pre-treatment blood.

Clones were read by immunoSEQ multiplex PCR, and TCRdb kept only the in-frame ones, dropping some. Among roughly 48,000 clones listed, approximately 81% were seen once. This TCR derives from a human donor with basal cell carcinoma. V and J are TRBV7-9 and TRBJ1-2; D remains ambiguous. The material sequenced was PBMCs, taken before anti-PD-1 treatment. CDR3 amino acids: CASRPGADPYGYTF. The CDR3 DNA follows: TGTGCCAGCAGACCCGGTGCAGACCCCTATGGCTACACCTTC.